This TCR beta chain is from a study of follicular helper T cells after annual influenza vaccination. Study at large: Some donors were sampled over the 2013-2014, 2014-2015 and 2015-2016 vaccinations. Study results and limitations: Change in circulating plasmablasts correlated with ICOS+CD38+ cTfh clonality change.

This sample's time point: 2015-2016 season, pre-vaccination. The method was immunoSEQ multiplex PCR; TCRdb's version includes in-frame clones alone and lacks a portion of them. The data hold a few thousand clones, with about 82% observed a single time. Remarks on this clone: The target antigen is unknown.

V lost 0 bases to trimming and J lost 0 bases, with 2 bases between them. The germline gives CDR1 MNHEY, CDR2 SMNVEV (reference sequence). There are 13 residues in the CDR3. The clonotype comes from an adult who received the influenza vaccine. The material was CXCR5+ CD38- circulating T follicular helper cells from blood, obtained on the day of influenza vaccination. The subset was: circulating Tfh, non-naive CD4+CXCR5+PD-1+ (ICOS+CD38+ or ICOS-CD38-). This sequence joins TRBV27 and TRBJ1-2, with D hard to call. DNA of the CDR3: TGTGCCAGCAGTTTATCCCCTAACTATGGCTACACCTTC. Amino acid sequence: CASSLSPNYGYTF.